This is a list of T cell receptor beta chains from one sample in a study of patients and donors after allogeneic stem cell transplantation. TCRdb re-called the RT-PCR reads through MiXCR, storing one row per CDR3 protein. The top ten hold roughly 6% of the sample, which has about a million distinct CDR3 sequences, more than 15% seen once. The sample consisted of blood, either unsorted or a sorted T cell fraction (not recorded which). The receptors shown here come from a human donor who was either an allogeneic HSCT recipient or a stem cell or donor lymphocyte infusion donor (not recorded which). It is not recorded whose cells these are; they may come from a transplant donor. Both conserved end residues are part of each CDR3. A D gene is named only where the DNA matches it firmly. Rows may omit the clone size; those that give it use once, few, many or a size class.

V: TRBV12-3/TRBV12-4
J: TRBJ1-1
D: TRBD1
length: 15
size: .
CDR3: CASSPGQGARVEAFF
DNA: TGTGCCAGCAGTCCCGGACAGGGGGCGCGTGTTGAAGCTTTCTTT

V: TRBV10-3
J: TRBJ1-1
D: .
length: 12
size: .
CDR3: CAISAGQYEAFF
DNA: TGTGCCATCAGCGCCGGACAGTATGAAGCTTTCTTT

V: TRBV20-1
J: TRBJ2-2
D: TRBD2
length: 13
size: few
CDR3: CSASGTQIGELFF
DNA: TGCAGTGCCAGCGGGACTCAGATCGGGGAGCTGTTTTTT

V: TRBV20-1
J: TRBJ2-3
D: TRBD2
length: 14
size: .
CDR3: CSARVLGGGDTQYF
DNA: TGCAGTGCTAGAGTACTCGGGGGGGGAGATACGCAGTATTTT

V: TRBV5-1
J: TRBJ1-2
D: TRBD1
length: 16
size: few
CDR3: CASSPRGQGPNYGYTF
DNA: TGCGCCAGCAGCCCACGAGGACAGGGACCCAACTATGGCTACACCTTC

V: TRBV27
J: TRBJ1-4
D: .
length: 13
size: .
CDR3: CASIHGGEEKLFF
DNA: TGTGCCAGCATTCACGGGGGGGAGGAAAAACTGTTTTTT

V: TRBV7-2
J: TRBJ2-7
D: .
length: 15
size: .
CDR3: CASSLVGSHPYEQYF
DNA: TGTGCCAGCAGCTTAGTCGGGTCACACCCCTACGAGCAGTACTTC

V: TRBV19
J: TRBJ1-4
D: TRBD1
length: 14
size: .
CDR3: CASSNQQGGEKLFF
DNA: TGTGCCAGTAGTAATCAGCAGGGGGGTGAAAAACTGTTTTTT

V: TRBV7-9
J: TRBJ1-1
D: .
length: 15
size: few
CDR3: CASSQVRNVITEAFF
DNA: TGTGCCAGCAGCCAAGTCCGGAATGTGATCACTGAAGCTTTCTTT

V: TRBV5-6
J: TRBJ2-2
D: .
length: 17
size: .
CDR3: CASSLFLGTKNTGELFF
DNA: TGTGCCAGCAGCTTGTTTTTAGGGACAAAGAACACCGGGGAGCTGTTTTTT